The rows below give T cell receptor beta chains drawn from one sample of a study of CXCR3-negative and CXCR3-positive naive CD8 T cells. Following a re-call of the 5' RACE reads, TCRdb has one entry per CDR3 protein and lacks DNA. The repertoire table contains 70,000 to 95,000 distinct CDR3 sequences. The sample was naive CXCR3- CD8+ T cells from blood. All receptors derive from a human donor in good health. Some clones in this sample may be carry-over from other donors' samples. CDR3s include the opening cysteine and the closing phenylalanine or tryptophan.

TRBV3-1	TRBJ2-1	CASSQDSGLAGWSSYNEQFF
TRBV7-2	TRBJ1-2	CASSFPGTVPDTPKMYGYTF
TRBV11-2	TRBJ2-1	CASSRSGSYNEQFF
TRBV15	TRBJ2-3	CATSERVSTDTQYF
TRBV29-1	TRBJ2-7	CSVVERGGYEQYF
TRBV29-1	TRBJ2-1	CSVAPGLGAVNEQFF
TRBV2	TRBJ1-1	CASRQADATEAFF
TRBV29-1	TRBJ1-1	CSVPAIGAANTEAFF
TRBV3-1	TRBJ2-5	CASSQDFSGAKATQYF
TRBV6-6	TRBJ2-7	CASGHHRGYEQYF
TRBV20-1	TRBJ2-1	CSARPMTSGTLNEQFF
TRBV10-1	TRBJ1-1	CASKDRVKDTEAFF
TRBV28	TRBJ2-7	CASSFSLGALQNYERYF
TRBV29-1	TRBJ2-7	CSVPGGASYEQYF
TRBV5-5	TRBJ1-5	CASSRTGSGSNQPQHF
TRBV25-1	TRBJ2-2	CASSENSRTSGGAPTGELFF
TRBV29-1	TRBJ1-1	CSVSEEILAFF
TRBV12-3/TRBV12-4	TRBJ2-7	CASSPDSTPYEQYF
TRBV20-1	TRBJ2-3	CSARPLVWSVSDTQYF
TRBV20-1	TRBJ1-5	CSAMGTVSNQPQHF
TRBV28	TRBJ2-6	CASFAGALHSGANVLTF
TRBV28	TRBJ2-1	CASSLAPAGEQFF
TRBV6-5	TRBJ2-3	CASSDRMGTDTQYF
TRBV29-1	TRBJ2-1	CSVIGDYEQYF
TRBV7-2	TRBJ1-4	CASSFPDRDNEKLFF
TRBV5-1	TRBJ2-1	CASSSGRNEQFF
TRBV6-6	TRBJ1-1	CASSHSRLEGNTEAFF